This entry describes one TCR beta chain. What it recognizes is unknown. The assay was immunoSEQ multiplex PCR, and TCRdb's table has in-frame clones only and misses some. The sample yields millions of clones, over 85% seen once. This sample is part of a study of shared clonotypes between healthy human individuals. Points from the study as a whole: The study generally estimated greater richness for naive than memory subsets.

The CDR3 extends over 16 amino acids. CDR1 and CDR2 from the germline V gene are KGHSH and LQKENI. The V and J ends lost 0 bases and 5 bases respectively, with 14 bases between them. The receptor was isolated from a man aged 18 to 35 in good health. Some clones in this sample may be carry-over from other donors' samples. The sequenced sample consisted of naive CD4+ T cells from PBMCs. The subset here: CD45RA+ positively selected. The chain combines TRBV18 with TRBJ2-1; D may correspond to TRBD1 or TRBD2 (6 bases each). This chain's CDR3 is CASSPPWGARNNEQFF. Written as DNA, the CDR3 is TGTGCCAGCTCACCACCGTGGGGGGCGCGAAACAATGAGCAGTTCTTC.